Listed here are 25 T cell receptor beta chains from one sample, sequenced in a study of cytomegalovirus exposure and HLA in healthy donors. A multiplex PCR was run with 60 Vbeta primers and 13 Jbeta primers. TCRdb's table, derived via immunoSEQ multiplex PCR, lists solely in-frame clones and lacks some. The sample holds roughly 100,000 clones, 75% to 90% seen once. Sequencing input: PBMCs. All receptors derive from a man aged 25-40 years in good health and CMV-seropositive.

The chain couples TRBV12-5 to TRBJ2-5, with D possibly TRBD2 on 5 matching bases. V was clipped by 1 base and J by 0 bases, with 9 bases between them. Germline values: CDR1 LGHNT, CDR2 FRNRAP. This CDR3 region has 15 residues. CDR3 DNA sequence: TGTGCTAGTGGTTTGGATGGACTGCACCAAGAGACCCAGTACTTC. Its protein product is CASGLDGLHQETQYF.

This clone was detected only a few times. The chain is built from TRBV5-5 and TRBJ1-3; perhaps TRBD1 as D (6 bases). Germline V gene data show CDR1 as SGHKS and CDR2 as YYEKEE (reference sequence). V was shortened by 4 bases and J by 3 bases, with 11 bases between the two germline ends. This CDR3 region has 14 residues. The CDR3 protein is CASSADSNGNTIYF. CDR3 nucleotide sequence: TGTGCCAGCAGCGCGGACAGTAATGGAAACACCATATATTTT.

The chain is built from TRBV28 and TRBJ2-4; D gene unclear. The ends were cut back, 2 bases at V and 1 base at J, with 6 bases in the middle. This CDR3 spans 14 amino acids. Germline V gene lookup returns CDR1 MDHEN and CDR2 SYDVKM. The CDR3 bases are TGTGCCAGCAGTTTAAATGGCGCCAAAAACATTCAGTACTTC. This sequence encodes CASSLNGAKNIQYF.

The gene calls are TRBV5-1 and TRBJ1-4; the D gene is possibly TRBD1 (5 bases). This CDR3 is built from 13 residues. The ends were cut back, 2 bases at V and 4 bases at J, with 6 bases in the middle. Germline V gene sequence: CDR1 SGHRS, CDR2 YFSETQ. DNA of the CDR3: TGCGCCAGCAGCTTCGACAGTAATGAAAAACTGTTTTTT. It is translated as CASSFDSNEKLFF.

V gene TRBV30 combines with J gene TRBJ1-4; D not resolved. The CDR3 runs to 15 residues. CDR1 and CDR2 (germline): GTSNPN, SVGIG (reference sequence). CDR3 in amino acids: CALSGPFATNEKLFF. The CDR3 nucleotides are TGTGCGTTGAGTGGGCCCTTTGCAACTAATGAAAAACTGTTTTTT.

The chain couples TRBV19 to TRBJ2-2; D is perhaps TRBD1 (5 bases). Deletions cut 5 bases from V and 7 bases from J, with 11 bases between. The CDR3 totals 13 residues. Germline V gene data show CDR1 as LNHDA and CDR2 as SQIVND (reference sequence). CDR3 residues: CASSGRVGGELFF. The CDR3 DNA reads as TGTGCCAGTAGTGGCAGGGTGGGCGGGGAGCTGTTTTTT. The variable domain in full, with the rest retrieved from reference TRBV19 and TRBJ2-2, is DGGITQSPKYLFRKEGQNVTLSCEQNLNHDAMYWYRQDPGQGLRLIYYSQIVNDFQKGDIAEGYSVSREKKESFPLTVTSAQKNPTAFYLCASSGRVGGELFFGEGSRLTVL.

This clone was found a few times. The V gene is TRBV7-6, the J gene TRBJ2-5, with TRBD1 as a possible D gene (7 bases). This CDR3 has 16 amino acids. Germline CDR1 is SGHVS and CDR2 is FNYEAQ. The V end was cut by 5 bases, the J end by 5 bases, with 21 bases between. The CDR3 coding sequence is TGTGCCAGCAGCCTCTATTCGGTCTCAGGGGGGGAGACCCAGTACTTC. Translation gives CASSLYSVSGGETQYF.

There are a few counts of this clone. The chain joins TRBV7-2 to TRBJ1-5; D is possibly TRBD1 (5 bases). This CDR3 spans 13 amino acids. Deletions cut 3 bases from V and 6 bases from J, with 9 bases between. CDR1 is SGHTA, CDR2 FQGNSA, per germline. The CDR3 loop reads CASSFRVPQPQHF. Here the CDR3 DNA reads TGTGCCAGCAGCTTCAGGGTTCCTCAGCCCCAGCATTTT.

DNA of the CDR3: TGCGCCAGCAGCAGTCTAGCGGGTACGCCCTACGAGCAGTACTTC. Its translation: CASSSLAGTPYEQYF. This chain connects TRBV5-1 to TRBJ2-7, with 8 positions matching TRBD2. Trimming at V came to 4 bases and at J to 2 bases, leaving 8 bases not matched to a gene. This CDR3 has 15 amino acids. Germline-derived CDR1 and CDR2 are SGHRS and YFSETQ.

The V and J genes are TRBV5-1 and TRBJ2-2; D possibly corresponds to TRBD1 (6 bases). CDR3 length: 15 residues. The germline gives CDR1 SGHRS, CDR2 YFSETQ. V lost 0 bases and J lost 4, with 10 bases in between. The CDR3 spells CASSLEGQATGELFF. The CDR3 DNA is TGCGCCAGCAGCTTGGAGGGACAAGCCACCGGGGAGCTGTTTTTT.

This clone was seen more than once but under ten times. One end of the junction fails to match germline, which may point to a read error. This chain joins TRBV2 and TRBJ1-2; a possible D gene is TRBD1 (5 bases). The CDR3 loop spans 11 amino acids. Germline V gene sequence: CDR1 SNHLY, CDR2 FYNNEI. In DNA form, the CDR3 reads TGTGCCAGCAGTCCTTACCCGACAGAGCACTTC. Its translation: CASSPYPTEHF.

This chain uses TRBV9 with TRBJ1-1; weak D call: TRBD1 (5 bases). Germline V gene sequence: CDR1 SGDLS, CDR2 YYNGEE. This CDR3 contains 16 residues. The V end lost 2 bases, the J end lost 0 bases, and 14 bases lay between the germline ends. In nucleotides, the CDR3 is TGTGCCAGCAGCGTGGGGCCGGGCGGTATGAACACTGAAGCTTTCTTT. It encodes CASSVGPGGMNTEAFF.

A single count supports this clone. The J gene is TRBJ1-1, the V gene TRBV7-9; no clear D gene. This CDR3 region has 13 residues. V was pared by 10 bases and J by 2 bases, with 14 bases between. Germline V gene lookup returns CDR1 SEHNR and CDR2 FQNEAQ (reference sequence). Here the CDR3 DNA reads TGTGCCACCACACCACAGAGTAACACTGAAGCTTTCTTT. It is translated as CATTPQSNTEAFF.

A single count supports this clone. This chain connects TRBV2 to TRBJ1-4; D is perhaps TRBD1 (6 bases). Germline-derived CDR1 and CDR2 are SNHLY and FYNNEI. V shed 10 bases and J shed 4 bases, with 16 bases lying between them. The CDR3 is made up of 14 amino acids. CDR3 DNA: TGTGCCAAGGGCGGGGGACAACTTAATGAAAAACTGTTTTTT. This translates into CAKGGGQLNEKLFF.

The chain couples TRBV5-1 to TRBJ2-3; possible D gene TRBD2, 5 bases. Germline CDR1 is SGHRS and CDR2 is YFSETQ. V gave up 5 bases and J gave up 1 base, with 14 bases separating them. The CDR3 is 15 amino acids. For the CDR3, the DNA is TGCGCCAGCAGTTCCCTCTCCGGGGGCACAGATACGCAGTATTTT. It yields the protein CASSSLSGGTDTQYF.

The V call is TRBV19, the J call TRBJ2-7; 8 bases line up with TRBD1. The CDR3 is made up of 17 amino acids. CDR1 is LNHDA and CDR2 is SQIVND in the germline V gene (reference sequence). V lost 5 bases to trimming and J lost 2 bases; unmatched junction nucleotides: 14. The CDR3 loop is CASSARTGKEGAYEQYF. The CDR3 DNA is TGTGCCAGTAGTGCCAGGACAGGGAAGGAGGGGGCCTACGAGCAGTACTTC.

The V call is TRBV5-4, the J call TRBJ1-6; 8 nucleotides align to TRBD1. Germline assignment: CDR1 SGHNT and CDR2 YYREEE (reference sequence). The CDR3 covers 14 residues. Losses at the gene ends were 4 bases for V and 10 bases for J; bases not matched to a gene: 7. The CDR3 DNA follows: TGTGCCAGCAGCCGGACAGGGATCGAGTCACCCCTCCACTTT. It encodes CASSRTGIESPLHF.

In its sample, this clone was seen once. The chain employs TRBV6-5 and TRBJ1-5; weak D call: TRBD1 (5 bases). Trimming cost V 5 bases and J 6 bases, with 17 bases left between them. CDR3 size: 15 residues. CDR1 is MNHEY and CDR2 is SVGAGI in the germline V gene. CDR3 bases: TGTGCCAGCAGTCCTATCAGGGAAGGAAGTCAGCCCCAGCATTTT. It is translated as CASSPIREGSQPQHF.

V and J are TRBV7-8 and TRBJ2-7, with TRBD1 identical over 7 bases. The CDR3 is 16 amino acids. The germline gives CDR1 SGHVS, CDR2 FQNEAQ. Trimming removed 0 bases from V and 2 bases from J; junction bases left unmatched: 7. CDR3 sequence (DNA): TGTGCCAGCAGCTTAGCGGGGGCGACAGGGACCTACGAGCAGTACTTC. Protein product: CASSLAGATGTYEQYF.

In regard to this clone: Other DNA sequences within the sample encode an identical CDR3. The genes are TRBV5-1 and TRBJ2-2; 8 bases fit TRBD1. The V segment lost 4 bases and the J segment 1 base; nucleotides outside the gene matches: 6. The germline V gene has CDR1 SGHRS and CDR2 YFSETQ. This CDR3 comprises 16 residues. The CDR3 bases are TGCGCCAGCAGCCTGTTGACAGGGGTGAACACCGGGGAGCTGTTTTTT. Its protein product is CASSLLTGVNTGELFF. Variable domain in full (rest from reference TRBV5-1 and TRBJ2-2): KAGVTQTPRYLIKTRGQQVTLSCSPISGHRSVSWYQQTPGQGLQFLFEYFSETQRNKGNFPGRFSGRQFSNSRSEMNVSTLELGDSALYLCASSLLTGVNTGELFFGEGSRLTVL.

The chain links TRBV29-1 to TRBJ2-7, with D uncertain. Trimming took off 6 bases at V and 3 bases at J, with 15 bases between the two ends. This CDR3 spans 13 amino acids. Germline assignment: CDR1 SQVTM and CDR2 ANQGSEA. CDR3 sequence: CSVHDVRGYEQYF. DNA of the CDR3: TGCAGCGTCCACGATGTCAGAGGCTACGAGCAGTACTTC.

V is TRBV12-2 and J is TRBJ2-2; the table gives TRBD2 as D, unverified against the DNA. TRBV12-2 is given as a pseudogene. CDR3 size: 17 residues. In DNA form, the CDR3 reads TGTGCAAGTCGCTTACCGGGCGGGGGTCTGAACACCGGGGAGCTGTTTTTT. Protein: CASRLPGGGLNTGELFF.

The chain carries TRBV9 and TRBJ1-5; maybe TRBD1 (6 bases). V was shortened by 0 bases and J by 7 bases, with 11 bases between the two germline ends. This CDR3 region has 14 residues. CDR1 is SGDLS and CDR2 is YYNGEE in the germline V gene. CDR3 sequence (DNA): TGTGCCAGCAGCGTAGAACAGGGCGGCCAGCCCCAGCATTTT. Its translation: CASSVEQGGQPQHF. Full variable domain (missing parts from reference TRBV9 and TRBJ1-5): DSGVTQTPKHLITATGQRVTLRCSPRSGDLSVYWYQQSLDQGLQFLIQYYNGEERAKGNILERFSAQQFPDLHSELNLSSLELGDSALYFCASSVEQGGQPQHFGDGTRLSIL.

The gene calls are TRBV4-1 and TRBJ2-3, with 9 bases matching TRBD1. In germline, CDR1 is MGHRA, CDR2 YSYEKL. The CDR3 consists of 18 residues. V shed 0 bases and J 2 bases; nucleotides not matched to a gene: 9. The chain's CDR3 is CASSQDGPGTGITDTQYF. The CDR3 DNA reads as TGCGCCAGCAGCCAAGATGGTCCCGGGACAGGGATCACAGATACGCAGTATTTT.

This chain uses TRBV30 with TRBJ1-2, with D possibly being TRBD1 (5 bases). Germline V lookup: CDR1 GTSNPN, CDR2 SVGIG (reference sequence). Trimming removed 2 bases at V and 4 bases at J, with 11 bases between. CDR3 length: 13 residues. Here the CDR3 reads CAWSFGAAYGYTF. The CDR3 nucleotides read TGTGCCTGGAGTTTTGGGGCGGCCTATGGCTACACCTTC. The full variable domain, in which reference TRBV30 and TRBJ1-2 provide the parts outside the CDR3, is SQTIHQWPATLVQPVGSPLSLECTVEGTSNPNLYWYRQAAGRGLQLLFYSVGIGQISSEVPQNLSASRPQDRQFILSSKKLLLSDSGFYLCAWSFGAAYGYTFGSGTRLTVV.